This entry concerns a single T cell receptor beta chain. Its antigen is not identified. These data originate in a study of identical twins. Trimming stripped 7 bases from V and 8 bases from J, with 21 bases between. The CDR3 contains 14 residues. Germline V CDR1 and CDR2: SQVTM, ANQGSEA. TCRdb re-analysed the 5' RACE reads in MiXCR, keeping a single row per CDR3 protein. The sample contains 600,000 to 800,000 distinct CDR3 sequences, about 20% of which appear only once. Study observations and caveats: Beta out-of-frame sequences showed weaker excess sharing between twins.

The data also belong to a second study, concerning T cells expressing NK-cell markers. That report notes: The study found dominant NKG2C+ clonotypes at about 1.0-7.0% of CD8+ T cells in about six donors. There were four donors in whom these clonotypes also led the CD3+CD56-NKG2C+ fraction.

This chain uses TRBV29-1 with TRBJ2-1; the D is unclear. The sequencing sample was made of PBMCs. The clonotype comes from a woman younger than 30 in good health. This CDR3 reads CSARLAISFHEQFF. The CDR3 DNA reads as TGCAGCGCCCGACTGGCCATCTCCTTCCATGAGCAGTTCTTC.